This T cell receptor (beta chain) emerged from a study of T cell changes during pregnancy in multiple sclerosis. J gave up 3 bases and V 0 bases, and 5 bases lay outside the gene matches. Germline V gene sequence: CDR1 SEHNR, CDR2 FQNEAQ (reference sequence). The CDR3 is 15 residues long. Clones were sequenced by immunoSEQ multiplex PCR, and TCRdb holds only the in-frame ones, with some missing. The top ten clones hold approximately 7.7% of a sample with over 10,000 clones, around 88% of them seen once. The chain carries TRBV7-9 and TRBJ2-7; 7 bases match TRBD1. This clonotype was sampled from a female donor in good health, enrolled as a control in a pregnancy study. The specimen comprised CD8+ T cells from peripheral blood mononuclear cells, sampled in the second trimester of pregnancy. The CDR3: CASSLAQGMIYEQYF. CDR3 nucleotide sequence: TGTGCCAGCAGCTTAGCACAGGGGATGATCTACGAGCAGTACTTC.